One T cell receptor (beta chain) is described in this entry. Its antigen has not been determined. Base qualities are not at hand, and no much larger clone is one base apart. TCRbeta CDR3 regions were amplified from genomic DNA by means of the immunoSEQ Assay, a bias-controlled multiplex PCR. On the study's bioinformatics: Nucleated cell counts per sample were estimated from amplification of reference gene primers within the assay. To quantify the absolute abundance of each unique TCRbeta CDR3 rearrangement, sequence reads were collapsed and filtered. For each sample, productive Simpson clonality was calculated by taking the square root of Simpson's diversity index across productive rearrangements. What TCRdb holds here is the immuneACCESS table cut down to in-frame rearrangements. Part of the clones is not present; checked against another copy, under half of the missing clones reflect an unresolved V gene, and the others are unexplained. From that table come the V and J calls and clone size; the DNA was used to work out D and trimming. The sample includes about 380,000 clones, with about 90% observed a single time. The ten largest clonotypes hold 1% to 1.5% of the sample.

This sample is drawn from a study of blood T cell repertoires in COVID-19 (dated by TCRdb to the early 2020s). Broadly, across the study: Samples from collaborators originated in the United States, Italy and Spain and spanned both the acute and convalescent phases of COVID-19. The material from the prospective study consisted of cDNA or gDNA derived from T cells, B-cell-depleted T cells, or PBMCs. Subjects who had been exposed to COVID-19, were actively infected with it, or had recovered from it provided the deeply sampled blood TCRbeta repertoires that made up the dataset. The repertoires were released in a freely available public database intended as a resource for research on the immune response to SARS-CoV-2. The samples were drawn from two sources: the first 160 participants of the ongoing ImmuneRACE study, and 1,200 or so subjects contributed by 6 global collaborators. The sample metadata nearly always contained a de-identified subject ID, COVID-19 status, age in years and sex. Where HLA class I and class II types were available, the types were taken from metadata supplied by the sample provider, not from assay-based typing. On the study overall, not on this receptor specifically: How much clinical and demographic metadata was included differed by source and by participant, and the metadata was provided uncurated.

The CDR1 and CDR2 encoded by the germline V gene (reference sequence) are GTSNPN and SVGIG. Spanning cysteine to phenylalanine, the CDR3 consists of 13 amino acids. Kept here is only the CDR3 DNA, which spans 39 bases and is read in frame from base 1. The junction carries 10 bases between V and J, which are trimmed by 0 bases and 4 bases respectively. Each collaborating institution followed its own protocols to collect whole blood in K2EDTA tubes. Collaborator samples were shipped for TCRbeta analysis as frozen whole blood, isolated PBMCs, or DNA extracted from either sample type. The material sequenced was peripheral blood. The V gene is TRBV30 and the J gene is TRBJ2-7, with no reliable assignment of the D segment. This clonotype was sampled from a man in his forties with acute or convalescent COVID-19. CDR3 sequence: CAWSVNRNYEQYF. The DNA sequence is TGTGCCTGGAGTGTAAACAGAAATTACGAGCAGTACTTC.